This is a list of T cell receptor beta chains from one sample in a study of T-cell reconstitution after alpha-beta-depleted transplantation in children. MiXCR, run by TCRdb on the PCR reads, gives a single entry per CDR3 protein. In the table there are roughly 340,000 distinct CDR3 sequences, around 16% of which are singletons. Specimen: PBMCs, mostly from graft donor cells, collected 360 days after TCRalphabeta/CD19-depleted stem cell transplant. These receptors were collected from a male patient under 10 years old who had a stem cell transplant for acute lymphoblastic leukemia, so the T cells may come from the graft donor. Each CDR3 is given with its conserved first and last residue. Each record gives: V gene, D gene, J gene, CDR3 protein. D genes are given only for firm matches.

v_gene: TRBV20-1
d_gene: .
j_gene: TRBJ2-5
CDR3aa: CSALGRNQETQYF

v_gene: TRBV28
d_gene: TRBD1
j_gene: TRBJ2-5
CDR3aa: CASRRGLWFGQETQYF

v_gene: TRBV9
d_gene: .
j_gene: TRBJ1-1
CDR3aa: CASSGGGVTEAFF

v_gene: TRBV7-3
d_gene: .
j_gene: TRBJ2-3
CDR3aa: CASSGGQYTDTQYF

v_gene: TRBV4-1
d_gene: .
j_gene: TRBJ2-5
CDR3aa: CASSQVGSGETQYF

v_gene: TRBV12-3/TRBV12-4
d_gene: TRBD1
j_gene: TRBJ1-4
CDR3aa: CASTIGQGAEKLFF

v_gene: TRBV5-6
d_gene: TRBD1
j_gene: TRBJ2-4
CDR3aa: CASSLGQGTDIQYF

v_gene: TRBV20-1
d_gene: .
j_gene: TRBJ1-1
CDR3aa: CSARNRVHTEAFF

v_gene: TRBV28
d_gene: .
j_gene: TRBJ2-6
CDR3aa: CASSIWGEGGAGANVLTF

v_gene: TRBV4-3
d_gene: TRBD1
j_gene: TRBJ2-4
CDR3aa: CASSRQGGYGNIQYF

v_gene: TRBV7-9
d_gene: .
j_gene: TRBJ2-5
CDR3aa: CASSLPGRFGETQYF

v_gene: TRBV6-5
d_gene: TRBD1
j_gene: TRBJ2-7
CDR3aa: CASRYPGQGSSYEQYF

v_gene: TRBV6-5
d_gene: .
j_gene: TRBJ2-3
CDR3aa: CASSYGVGTTDTQYF

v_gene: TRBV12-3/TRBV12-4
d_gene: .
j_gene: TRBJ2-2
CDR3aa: CASSFSSNTGELFF

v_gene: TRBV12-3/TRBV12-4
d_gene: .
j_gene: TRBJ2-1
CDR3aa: CASRESSNEQFF

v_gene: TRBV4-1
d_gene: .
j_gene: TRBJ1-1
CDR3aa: CASSQGQWAEAFF

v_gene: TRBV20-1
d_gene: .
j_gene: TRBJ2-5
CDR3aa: CSAPRDSGETQYF

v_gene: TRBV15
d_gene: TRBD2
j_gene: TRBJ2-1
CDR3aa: CATSRAGLAVLNEQFF

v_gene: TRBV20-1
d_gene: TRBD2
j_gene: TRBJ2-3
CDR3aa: CSADGTSEAPPDTQYF

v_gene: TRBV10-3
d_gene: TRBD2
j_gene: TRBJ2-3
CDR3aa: CAISGLAGADTQYF

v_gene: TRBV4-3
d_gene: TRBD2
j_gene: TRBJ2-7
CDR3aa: CASSQELPGLAAYEQYF

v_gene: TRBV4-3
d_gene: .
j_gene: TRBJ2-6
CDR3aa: CASSQDYSGANVLTF

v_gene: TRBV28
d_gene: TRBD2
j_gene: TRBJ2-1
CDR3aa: CASSSSPLIAGLPELHNEQFF

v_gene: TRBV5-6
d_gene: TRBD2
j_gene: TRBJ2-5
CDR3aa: CASSLGVASGSGETQYF

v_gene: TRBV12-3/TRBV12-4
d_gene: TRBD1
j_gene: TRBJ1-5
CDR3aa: CASSSTGDREQPQHF

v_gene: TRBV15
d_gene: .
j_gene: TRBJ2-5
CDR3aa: CATSRDLWGTQETQYF

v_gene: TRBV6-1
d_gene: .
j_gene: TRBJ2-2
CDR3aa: CASNSGGDTGELFF

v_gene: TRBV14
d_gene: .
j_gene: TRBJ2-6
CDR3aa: CASSQDEGAFSGANVLTF

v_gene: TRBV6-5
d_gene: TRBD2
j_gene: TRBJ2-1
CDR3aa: CASSYSGGSSYNEQFF